This T cell receptor (beta chain) was obtained from a study of T cell responses to AZD1222 COVID-19 vaccine. Study-wide results and limits: Two AZD1222 doses significantly raised spike-specific TCR breadth and depth over controls. Clonal diversity may have been underestimated in mostly white British donors. The reported proportion of spike-specific TCRs targeting unmutated variant regions was nearly half.

This clone was recorded only once. Its cognate antigen is unknown. The repertoire was sequenced with immunoSEQ multiplex PCR; TCRdb's copy has only in-frame clones and lacks some. The table records around 170,000 clones, roughly 91% of them present only once. Timing groups of about 4 and about 12 weeks for second doses were pooled. The source material was peripheral blood, sampled 28 days after the second AZD1222 dose. This receptor was identified in an adult who received the AZD1222 COVID-19 vaccine.

CDR3 loop: CASSPATGGTNSPLHF. CDR3 sequence (DNA): TGCGCCAGCAGCCCGGCGACAGGGGGTACGAATTCACCCCTCCACTTT. This chain joins TRBV5-1 and TRBJ1-6, with 9 bases that match TRBD1. The CDR3 has 16 amino acids. Trimming at V came to 4 bases and at J to 7 bases, leaving 9 bases not matched to a gene. Germline lookup yields CDR1 SGHRS and CDR2 YFSETQ.